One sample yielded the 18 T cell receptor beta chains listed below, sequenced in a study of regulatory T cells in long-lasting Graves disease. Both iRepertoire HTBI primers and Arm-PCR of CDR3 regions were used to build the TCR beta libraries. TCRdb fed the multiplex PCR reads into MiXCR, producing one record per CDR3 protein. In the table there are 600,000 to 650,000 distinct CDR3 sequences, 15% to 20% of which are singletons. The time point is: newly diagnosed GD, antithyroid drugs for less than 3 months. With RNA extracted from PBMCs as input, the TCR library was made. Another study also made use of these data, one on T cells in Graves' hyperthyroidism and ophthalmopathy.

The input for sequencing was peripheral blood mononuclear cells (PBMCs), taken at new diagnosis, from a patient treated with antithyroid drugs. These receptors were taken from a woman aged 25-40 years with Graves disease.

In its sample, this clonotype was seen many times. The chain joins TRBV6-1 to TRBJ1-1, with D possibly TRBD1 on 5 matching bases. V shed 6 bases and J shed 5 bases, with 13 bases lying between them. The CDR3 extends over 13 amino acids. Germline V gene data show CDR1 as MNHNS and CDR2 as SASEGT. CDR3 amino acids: CASRRDRWTEAFF. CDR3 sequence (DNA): TGTGCCAGCAGACGGGACCGATGGACTGAAGCTTTCTTT.

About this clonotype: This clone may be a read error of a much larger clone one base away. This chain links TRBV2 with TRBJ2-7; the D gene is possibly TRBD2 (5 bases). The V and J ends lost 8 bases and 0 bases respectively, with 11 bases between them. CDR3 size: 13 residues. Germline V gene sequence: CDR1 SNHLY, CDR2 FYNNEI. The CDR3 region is CASRGDPSYEQYF. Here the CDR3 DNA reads TGTGCCAGCCGGGGTGACCCCTCCTACGAGCAGTACTTC.

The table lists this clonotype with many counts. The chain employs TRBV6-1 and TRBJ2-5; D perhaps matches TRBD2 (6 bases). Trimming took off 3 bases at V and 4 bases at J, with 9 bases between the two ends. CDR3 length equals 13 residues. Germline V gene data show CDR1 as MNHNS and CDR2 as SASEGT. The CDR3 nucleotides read TGTGCCAGCAGTGAGGTACTAGCAGAGACCCAGTACTTC. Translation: CASSEVLAETQYF.

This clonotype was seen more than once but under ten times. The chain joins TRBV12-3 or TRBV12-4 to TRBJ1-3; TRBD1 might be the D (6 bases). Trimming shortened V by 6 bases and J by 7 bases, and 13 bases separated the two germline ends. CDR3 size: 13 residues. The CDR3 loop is CASSHRDFNTIYF. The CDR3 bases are TGTGCCAGCAGCCACAGGGACTTCAACACCATATATTTT.

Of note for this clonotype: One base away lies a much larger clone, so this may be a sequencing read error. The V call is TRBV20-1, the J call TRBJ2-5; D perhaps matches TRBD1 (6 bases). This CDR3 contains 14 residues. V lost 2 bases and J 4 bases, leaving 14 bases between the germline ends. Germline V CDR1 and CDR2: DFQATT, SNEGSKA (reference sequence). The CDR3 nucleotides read TGCAGTGCTAGATTGTCAGGGGCGGGAGAGACCCAGTACTTC. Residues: CSARLSGAGETQYF.

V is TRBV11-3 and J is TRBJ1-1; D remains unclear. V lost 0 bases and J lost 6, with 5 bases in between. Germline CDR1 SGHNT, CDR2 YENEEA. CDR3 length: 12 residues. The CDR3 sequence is CASSLDSPEAFF. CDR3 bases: TGTGCCAGCAGCTTAGACAGCCCTGAAGCTTTCTTT.

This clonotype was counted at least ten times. The DNA for the CDR3 is TGCGCCAGCAGCTTGGCAGGGGCCACTGAAGCTTTCTTT. It yields the protein CASSLAGATEAFF. The V call is TRBV5-1, the J call TRBJ1-1, with D tentatively TRBD1 (6 bases). Germline-derived CDR1 and CDR2 are SGHRS and YFSETQ. The CDR3 totals 13 residues. The V end lost 0 bases, the J end lost 4 bases, and 7 bases lay between the germline ends.

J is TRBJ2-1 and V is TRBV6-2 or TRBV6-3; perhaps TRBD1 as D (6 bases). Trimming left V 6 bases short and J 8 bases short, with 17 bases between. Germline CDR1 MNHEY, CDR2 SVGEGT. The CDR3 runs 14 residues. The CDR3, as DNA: TGTGCCAGCAGAACCAACCTGGGGGCAGATGAGCAGTTCTTC. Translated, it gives CASRTNLGADEQFF.

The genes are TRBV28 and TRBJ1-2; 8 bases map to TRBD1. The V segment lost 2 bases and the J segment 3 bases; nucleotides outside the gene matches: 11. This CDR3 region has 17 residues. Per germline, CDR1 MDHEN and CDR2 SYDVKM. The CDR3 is CASSLGTGLFGDYGYTF. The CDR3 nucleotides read TGTGCCAGCAGTTTAGGGACAGGATTGTTCGGCGACTATGGCTACACCTTC.

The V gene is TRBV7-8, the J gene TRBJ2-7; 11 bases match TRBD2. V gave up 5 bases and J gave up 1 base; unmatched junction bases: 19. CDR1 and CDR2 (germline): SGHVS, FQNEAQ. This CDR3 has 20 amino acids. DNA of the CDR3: TGTGCCAGCAGCCGCCCGATTACTAGCGGGAGTAAAAAAGGATCCTACGAGCAGTACTTC. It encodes CASSRPITSGSKKGSYEQYF.

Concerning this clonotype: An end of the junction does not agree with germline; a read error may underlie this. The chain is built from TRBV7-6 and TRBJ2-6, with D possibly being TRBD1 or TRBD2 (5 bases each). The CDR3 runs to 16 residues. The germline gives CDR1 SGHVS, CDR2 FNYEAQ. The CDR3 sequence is CASSLRGGSGANALTF. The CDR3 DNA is TGTGCCAGCAGCCTGAGGGGTGGCTCTGGGGCCAACGCCCTGACTTTC.

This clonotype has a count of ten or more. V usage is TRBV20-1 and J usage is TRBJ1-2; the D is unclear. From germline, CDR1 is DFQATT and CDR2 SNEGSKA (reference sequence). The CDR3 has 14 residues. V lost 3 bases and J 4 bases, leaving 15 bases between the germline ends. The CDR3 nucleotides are TGCAGTGCTAGCGTTTCGTTGTCGCCCTATGGCTACACCTTC. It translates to CSASVSLSPYGYTF.

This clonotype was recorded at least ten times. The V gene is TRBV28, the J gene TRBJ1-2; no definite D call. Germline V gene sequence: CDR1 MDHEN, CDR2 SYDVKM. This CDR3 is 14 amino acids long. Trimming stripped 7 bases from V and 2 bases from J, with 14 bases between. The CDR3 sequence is CASTSVAENYGYTF. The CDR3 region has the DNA TGTGCCAGCACCTCGGTCGCGGAGAACTATGGCTACACCTTC.

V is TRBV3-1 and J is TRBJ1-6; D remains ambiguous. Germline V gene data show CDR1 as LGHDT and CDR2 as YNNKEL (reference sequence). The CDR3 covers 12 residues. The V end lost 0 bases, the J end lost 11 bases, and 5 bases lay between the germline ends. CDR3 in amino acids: CASSQERPPLHF. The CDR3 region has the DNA TGTGCCAGCAGCCAAGAACGGCCACCCCTCCACTTT.

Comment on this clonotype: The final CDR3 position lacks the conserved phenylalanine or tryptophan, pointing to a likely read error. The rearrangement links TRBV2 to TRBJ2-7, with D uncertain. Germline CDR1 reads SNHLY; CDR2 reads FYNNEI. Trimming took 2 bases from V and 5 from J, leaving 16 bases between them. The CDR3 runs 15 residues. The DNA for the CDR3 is TGTGCCAGCAGTGAAACCCCATTAGGGTTGGACGAGCAGTACCTC. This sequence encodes CASSETPLGLDEQYL.

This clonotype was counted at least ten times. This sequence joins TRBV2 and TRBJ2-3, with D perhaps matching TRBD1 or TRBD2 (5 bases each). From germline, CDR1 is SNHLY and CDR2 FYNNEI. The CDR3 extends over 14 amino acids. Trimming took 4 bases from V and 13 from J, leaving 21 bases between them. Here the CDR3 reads CASSGGTKVLVEYF. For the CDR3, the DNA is TGTGCCAGCAGTGGGGGGACCAAGGTACTCGTCGAGTATTTT.

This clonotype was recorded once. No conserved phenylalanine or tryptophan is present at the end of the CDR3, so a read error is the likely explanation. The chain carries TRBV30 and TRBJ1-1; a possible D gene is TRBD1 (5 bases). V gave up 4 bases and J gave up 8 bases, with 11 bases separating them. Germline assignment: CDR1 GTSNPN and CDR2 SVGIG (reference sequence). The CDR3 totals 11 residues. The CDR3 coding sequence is TGTGCCTGGATTCGGGGCTGGGAAGCTTTCTCT. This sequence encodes CAWIRGWEAFS.

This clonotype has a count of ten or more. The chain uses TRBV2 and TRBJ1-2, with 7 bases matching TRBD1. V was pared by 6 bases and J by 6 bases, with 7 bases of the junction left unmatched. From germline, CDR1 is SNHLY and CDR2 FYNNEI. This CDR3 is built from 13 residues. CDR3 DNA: TGTGCCAGCAGACCCGGGACAGCGAATGGCTACACCTTC. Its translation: CASRPGTANGYTF.